The 10 T cell receptor beta chains listed next were all sequenced from one sample in a study of T cells in Graves' hyperthyroidism and ophthalmopathy. RNA transcripts served as the template for amplifying TCR beta CDR3 regions. The TCR CDR3 first-round RT-PCR relied on the HTBI primer set. MiXCR, applied by TCRdb to the multiplex PCR reads, yields one record per CDR3 protein. The sample lists about 480,000 distinct CDR3 sequences, approximately 15% occurring once. Specimen: blood. These receptors were obtained from a woman under 30 with Graves' hyperthyroidism.

This clonotype was detected ten times or more. V is TRBV24-1 and J is TRBJ2-1; 11 bases align to TRBD1. The germline V gene encodes CDR1 KGHDR and CDR2 SFDVKD. V dropped 1 base and J dropped 8; count of bases not matched to a gene: 3. The CDR3 has 15 amino acids. DNA for the CDR3: TGTGCCACCAGTGATTTAGGGACAGGGGGGCATGAGCAGTTCTTC. Translating gives CATSDLGTGGHEQFF.

J is TRBJ1-5 and V is TRBV2; 9 bases match TRBD1. Germline lookup yields CDR1 SNHLY and CDR2 FYNNEI. V gave up 6 bases and J gave up 4 bases; unmatched junction bases: 7. This CDR3 comprises 15 residues. The chain's CDR3 is CASRRLGTGNQPQHF. Here the CDR3 DNA reads TGTGCCAGCAGGCGGCTTGGGACAGGGAATCAGCCCCAGCATTTT.

This clonotype was recorded at least ten times. The chain joins TRBV5-1 to TRBJ2-4; D possibly matches TRBD1 or TRBD2 (5 bases each). The germline V and J ends were trimmed by 2 bases and 6 bases, with 9 bases remaining between them. Germline V gene sequence: CDR1 SGHRS, CDR2 YFSETQ. This CDR3 contains 13 residues. For the CDR3, the DNA is TGCGCCAGCAGCTTCGGGACGGCAAACATTCAGTACTTC. It is translated as CASSFGTANIQYF.

There are a few counts of this clonotype. The chain is built from TRBV11-3 and TRBJ2-1, with D maybe TRBD1 (6 bases). The V end lost 4 bases, the J end lost 3 bases, and 10 bases lay between the germline ends. This CDR3 spans 14 amino acids. The germline V gene has CDR1 SGHNT and CDR2 YENEEA. CDR3 in DNA: TGTGCCAGCAGCTCTAGGGACATCTACAATGAGCAGTTCTTC. Protein product: CASSSRDIYNEQFF.

The chain couples TRBV6-2 or TRBV6-3 to TRBJ1-2; the match to TRBD1 covers 10 bases. The CDR3 runs 15 residues. Unmatched junction bases numbered 2, after V lost 2 bases and J lost 2 bases. Germline CDR1 is MNHEY and CDR2 is SVGEGT. DNA of the CDR3: TGTGCCAGCAGTTACGAGGGACAGGGGAACTATGGCTACACCTTC. Its translation: CASSYEGQGNYGYTF.

V and J are TRBV19 and TRBJ1-1; possibly TRBD1 for D (6 bases). The V gene's germline CDR1 is LNHDA and CDR2 SQIVND (reference sequence). Trimming removed 6 bases from V and 2 bases from J, with 13 bases in between. The CDR3 has 14 residues. The CDR3 here is CASRPGAPNTEAFF. DNA for the CDR3: TGTGCCAGTAGGCCAGGGGCCCCTAACACTGAAGCTTTCTTT.

This clonotype has ten or more counts. The chain is built from TRBV9 and TRBJ2-1, with D possibly called TRBD1 or TRBD2 (6 bases each). Trimming took 2 bases from V and 6 from J, leaving 15 bases between them. The CDR3 consists of 15 residues. Germline V lookup: CDR1 SGDLS, CDR2 YYNGEE. The CDR3 spells CASSVAGQGSNEQFF. The CDR3 coding sequence is TGTGCCAGCAGCGTTGCGGGGCAGGGGTCCAATGAGCAGTTCTTC.

To note about this clonotype: A much larger clone differs from this one at a single base, so this may be a read error. V and J are TRBV15 and TRBJ2-5; no clear D. This CDR3 spans 16 amino acids. The germline CDR1 and CDR2 sequences are LNHNV and YYDKDF (reference sequence). CDR3 in amino acids: CATSYHLSGLKEAQYF. The CDR3 bases are TGTGCCACCAGCTACCACCTTAGTGGGCTGAAAGAGGCCCAGTACTTC.

This clonotype was observed a single time. This chain joins TRBV9 and TRBJ2-5, with unresolved D. This CDR3 comprises 12 residues. Germline CDR1 is SGDLS and CDR2 is YYNGEE. The V gene lost 5 bases and the J gene lost 0 bases, with 5 bases spanning the gap. CDR3 protein: CASSANQETQYF. CDR3 bases: TGTGCCAGCAGTGCTAACCAAGAGACCCAGTACTTC.

This clonotype was seen more than once but under ten times. The chain joins TRBV7-9 to TRBJ2-7; D not resolved. The CDR3 has 12 residues. Per germline, CDR1 SEHNR and CDR2 FQNEAQ (reference sequence). The V gene lost 5 bases and the J gene lost 2 bases, with 7 bases spanning the gap. The CDR3 sequence: CASSRNPYEQYV. The CDR3 DNA reads TGTGCCAGCAGCAGAAACCCCTACGAGCAGTACGTC.